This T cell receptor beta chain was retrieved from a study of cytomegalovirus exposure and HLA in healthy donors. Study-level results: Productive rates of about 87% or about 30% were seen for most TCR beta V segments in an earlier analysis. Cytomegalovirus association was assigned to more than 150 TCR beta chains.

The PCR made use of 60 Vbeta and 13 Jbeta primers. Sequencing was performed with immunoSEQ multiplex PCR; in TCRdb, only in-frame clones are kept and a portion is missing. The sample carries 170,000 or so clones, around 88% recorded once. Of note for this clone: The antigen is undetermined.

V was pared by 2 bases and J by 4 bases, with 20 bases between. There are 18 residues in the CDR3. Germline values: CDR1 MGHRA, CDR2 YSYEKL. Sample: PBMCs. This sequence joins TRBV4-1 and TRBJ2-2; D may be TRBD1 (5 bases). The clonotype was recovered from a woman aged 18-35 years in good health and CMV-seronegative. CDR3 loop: CASSQTRIRGPFTGELFF. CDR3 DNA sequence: TGCGCCAGCAGCCAAACCAGAATAAGGGGCCCATTCACCGGGGAGCTGTTTTTT.